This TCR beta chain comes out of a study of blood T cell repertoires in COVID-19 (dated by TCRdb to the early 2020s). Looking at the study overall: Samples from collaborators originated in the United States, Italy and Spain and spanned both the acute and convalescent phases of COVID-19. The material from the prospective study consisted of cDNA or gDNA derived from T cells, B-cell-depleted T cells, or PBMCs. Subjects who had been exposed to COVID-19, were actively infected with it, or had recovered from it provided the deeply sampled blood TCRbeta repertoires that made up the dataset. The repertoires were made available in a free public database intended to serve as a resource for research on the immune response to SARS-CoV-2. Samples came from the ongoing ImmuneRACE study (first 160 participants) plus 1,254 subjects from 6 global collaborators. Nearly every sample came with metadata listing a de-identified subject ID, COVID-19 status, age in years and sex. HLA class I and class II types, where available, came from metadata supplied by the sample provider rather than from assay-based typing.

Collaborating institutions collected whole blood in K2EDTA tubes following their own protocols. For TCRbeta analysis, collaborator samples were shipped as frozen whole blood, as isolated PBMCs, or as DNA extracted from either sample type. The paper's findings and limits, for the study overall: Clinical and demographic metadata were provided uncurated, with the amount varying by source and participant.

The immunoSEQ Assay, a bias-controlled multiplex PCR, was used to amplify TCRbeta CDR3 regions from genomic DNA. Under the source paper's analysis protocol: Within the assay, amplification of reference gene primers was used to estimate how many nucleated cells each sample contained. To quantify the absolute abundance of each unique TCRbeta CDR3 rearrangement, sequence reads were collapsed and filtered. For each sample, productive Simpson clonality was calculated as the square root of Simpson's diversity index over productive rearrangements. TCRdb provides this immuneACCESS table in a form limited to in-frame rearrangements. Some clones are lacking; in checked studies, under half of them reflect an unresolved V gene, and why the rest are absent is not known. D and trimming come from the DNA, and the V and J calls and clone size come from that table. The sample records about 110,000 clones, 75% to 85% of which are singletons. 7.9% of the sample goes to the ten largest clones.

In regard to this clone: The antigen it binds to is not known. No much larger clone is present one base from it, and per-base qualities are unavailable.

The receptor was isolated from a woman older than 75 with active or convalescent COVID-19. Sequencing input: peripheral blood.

CDR3 region: CASSQEGNGGAGNTIYF. Read as DNA, the sequence is TGTGCCAGCAGCCAAGAAGGCAATGGAGGAGCTGGAAACACCATATATTTT. Recombination connected TRBV4-2 to TRBJ1-3; no confident D gene assignment can be made. V drops 0 bases and J drops 2 bases, leaving 14 bases in between. Measured from the cysteine to the phenylalanine, the CDR3 is 17 residues long. Left in the record is the CDR3 DNA by itself, 51 bases read in frame from the first base. Sequences LGHNA (CDR1) and YNFKEQ (CDR2) are obtained from the germline V gene.